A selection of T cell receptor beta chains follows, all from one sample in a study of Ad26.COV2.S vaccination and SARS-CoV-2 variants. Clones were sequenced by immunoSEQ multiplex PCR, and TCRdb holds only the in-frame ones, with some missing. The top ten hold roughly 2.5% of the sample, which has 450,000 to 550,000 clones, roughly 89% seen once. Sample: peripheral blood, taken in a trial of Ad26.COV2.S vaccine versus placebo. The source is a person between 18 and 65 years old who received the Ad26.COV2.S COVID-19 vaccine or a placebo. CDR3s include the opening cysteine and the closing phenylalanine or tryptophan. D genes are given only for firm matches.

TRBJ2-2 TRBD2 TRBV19 CASSPRRTSANTGELFF
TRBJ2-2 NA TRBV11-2 CASSLVRNTGELFF
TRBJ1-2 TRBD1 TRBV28 CASSPTGGDYGYTF
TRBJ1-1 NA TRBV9 CASSPTGGNAEAFF
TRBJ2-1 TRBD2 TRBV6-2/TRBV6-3 CASSRLASSYNEQFF
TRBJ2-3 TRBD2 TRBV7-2 CASSTMTSGMQYF
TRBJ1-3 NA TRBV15 CATSSGRFPGNTIYF
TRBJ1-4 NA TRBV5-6 CASSSRPGLGANEKLFF
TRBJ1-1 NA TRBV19 CASSIGFIDTEAFF
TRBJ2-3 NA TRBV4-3 CASSQVLRGTDTQYF
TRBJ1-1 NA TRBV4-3 CASSQDREGLNTEAFF
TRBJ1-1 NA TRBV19 CASSITGFIEAFF
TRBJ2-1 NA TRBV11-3 CASSSDPQVNEQFF
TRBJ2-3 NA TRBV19 CASSEGGPDTQYF
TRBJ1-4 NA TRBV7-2 CASSFKEEKLFF
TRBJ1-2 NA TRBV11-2 CASSLAGGSGYTF
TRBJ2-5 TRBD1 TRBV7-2 CASSLARQGLETQYF